The 2 T cell receptor beta chains below were found in one sample sequenced in a study of T-cell memory formation after mild COVID-19. TCRdb itself ran the 5' RACE reads through MiXCR, one entry per CDR3 protein. Here the sample spans just under 150,000 distinct CDR3 sequences, 6% to 6.5% being singletons. Sample: PBMCs or a T cell subset sorted from them (not recorded which). The source of these receptors is an adult woman who had mild COVID-19 (a few samples of this study predate the infection). Cell type and time point are not known.

This clonotype was counted many times. The CDR3 coding sequence is TGTGCCTGGAGTATTTGGGGCACTGAAGCTTTCTTT. As protein: CAWSIWGTEAFF. The chain couples TRBV30 to TRBJ1-1; D ambiguous. The CDR3 is 12 amino acids. Germline V gives CDR1 GTSNPN, CDR2 SVGIG (reference sequence). V was pared by 2 bases and J by 4 bases, with 8 bases between.

This clonotype appeared a few times. This rearrangement joins TRBV27 to TRBJ1-2; D may be TRBD1 (5 bases). Germline V gene lookup returns CDR1 MNHEY and CDR2 SMNVEV (reference sequence). The CDR3 sequence is 12 residues long. Trimming shortened V by 2 bases and J by 6 bases, and 7 bases separated the two germline ends. The CDR3 DNA follows: TGTGCCAGCAGTTTAAAGGGGAATGGCTACACCTTC. Protein product: CASSLKGNGYTF.